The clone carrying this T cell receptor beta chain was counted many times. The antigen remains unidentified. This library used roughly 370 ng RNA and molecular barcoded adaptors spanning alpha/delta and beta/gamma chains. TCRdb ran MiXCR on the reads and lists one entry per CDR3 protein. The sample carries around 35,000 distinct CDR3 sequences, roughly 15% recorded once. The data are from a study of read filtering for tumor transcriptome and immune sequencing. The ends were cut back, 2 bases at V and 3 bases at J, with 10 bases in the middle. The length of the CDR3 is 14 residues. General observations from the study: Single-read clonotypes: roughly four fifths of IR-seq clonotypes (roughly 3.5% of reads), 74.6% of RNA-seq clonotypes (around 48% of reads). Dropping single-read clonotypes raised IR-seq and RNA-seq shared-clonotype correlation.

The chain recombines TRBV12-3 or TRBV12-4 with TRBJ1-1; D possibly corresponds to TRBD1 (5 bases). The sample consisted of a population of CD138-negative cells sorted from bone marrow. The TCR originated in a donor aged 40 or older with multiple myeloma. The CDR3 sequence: CASSLRGADTEAFF. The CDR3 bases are TGTGCCAGCAGTTTAAGAGGGGCGGACACTGAAGCTTTCTTT.